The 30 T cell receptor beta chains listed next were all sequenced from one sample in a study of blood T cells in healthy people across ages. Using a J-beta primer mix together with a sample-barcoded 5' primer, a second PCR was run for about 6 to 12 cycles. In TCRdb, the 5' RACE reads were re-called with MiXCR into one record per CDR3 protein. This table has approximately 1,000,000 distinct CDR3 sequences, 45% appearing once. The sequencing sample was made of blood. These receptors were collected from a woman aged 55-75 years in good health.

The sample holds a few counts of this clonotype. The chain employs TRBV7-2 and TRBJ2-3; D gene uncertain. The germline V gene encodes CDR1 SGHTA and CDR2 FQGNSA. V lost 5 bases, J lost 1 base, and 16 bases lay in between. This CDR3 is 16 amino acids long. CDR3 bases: TGTGCCAGCAGCCCCCTCCTGCCCCGGGGCACAGATACGCAGTATTTT. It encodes CASSPLLPRGTDTQYF.

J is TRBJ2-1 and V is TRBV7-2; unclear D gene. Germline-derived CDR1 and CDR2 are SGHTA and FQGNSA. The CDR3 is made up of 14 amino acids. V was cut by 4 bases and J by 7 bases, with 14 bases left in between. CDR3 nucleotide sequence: TGTGCCAGCAGCTATAAGGGTGGCTTGAATGAGCAGTTCTTC. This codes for CASSYKGGLNEQFF.

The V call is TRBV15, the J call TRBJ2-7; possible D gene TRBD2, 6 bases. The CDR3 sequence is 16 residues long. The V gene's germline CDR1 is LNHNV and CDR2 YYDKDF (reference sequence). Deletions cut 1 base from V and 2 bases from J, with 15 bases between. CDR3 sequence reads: CATSRGAAGLTYEQYF. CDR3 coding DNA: TGTGCCACCAGCAGAGGGGCAGCGGGCCTAACCTACGAGCAGTACTTC. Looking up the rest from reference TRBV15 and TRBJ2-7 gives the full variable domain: DAMVIQNPRYQVTQFGKPVTLSCSQTLNHNVMYWYQQKSSQAPKLLFHYYDKDFNNEADTPDNFQSRRPNTSFCFLDIRSPGLGDTAMYLCATSRGAAGLTYEQYFGPGTRLTVT.

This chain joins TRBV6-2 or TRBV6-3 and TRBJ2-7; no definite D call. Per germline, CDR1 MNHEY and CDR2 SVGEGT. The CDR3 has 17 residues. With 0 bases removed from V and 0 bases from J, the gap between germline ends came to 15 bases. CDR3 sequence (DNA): TGTGCCAGCAGTTACTCGATTAGCCAGCTGAGCTCCTACGAGCAGTACTTC. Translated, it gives CASSYSISQLSSYEQYF.

DNA for the CDR3: TGCAGCGTTCGAACAGGGTCTGGGGACTATGGCTACACCTTC. Translated, it gives CSVRTGSGDYGYTF. The genes are TRBV29-1 and TRBJ1-2; possibly TRBD1 for D (6 bases). Trimming took 5 bases from V and 3 from J, leaving 16 bases between them. Germline values: CDR1 SQVTM, CDR2 ANQGSEA. CDR3 length: 14 amino acids.

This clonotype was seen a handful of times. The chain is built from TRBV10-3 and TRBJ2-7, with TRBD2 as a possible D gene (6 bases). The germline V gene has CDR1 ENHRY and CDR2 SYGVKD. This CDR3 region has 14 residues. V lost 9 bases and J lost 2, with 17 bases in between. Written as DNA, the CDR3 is TGTGCCATTAGGGAGGCGGGAAACACCTACGAGCAGTACTTC. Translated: CAIREAGNTYEQYF.

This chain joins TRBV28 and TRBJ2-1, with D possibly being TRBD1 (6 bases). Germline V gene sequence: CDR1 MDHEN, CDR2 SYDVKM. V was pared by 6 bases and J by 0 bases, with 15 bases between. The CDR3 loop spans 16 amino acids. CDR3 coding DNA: TGTGCCAGCAGCCGTGGGGACACCAGCTCCTACAATGAGCAGTTCTTC. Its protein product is CASSRGDTSSYNEQFF.

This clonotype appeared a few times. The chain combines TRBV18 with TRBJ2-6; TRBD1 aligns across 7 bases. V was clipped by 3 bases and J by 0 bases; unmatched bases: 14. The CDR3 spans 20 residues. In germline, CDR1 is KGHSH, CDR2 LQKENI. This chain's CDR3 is CASSPIPLQGPSSGANVLTF. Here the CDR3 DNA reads TGTGCCAGCTCACCGATACCCCTACAGGGGCCAAGCTCTGGGGCCAACGTCCTGACTTTC. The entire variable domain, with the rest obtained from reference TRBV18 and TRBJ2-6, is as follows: NAGVMQNPRHLVRRRGQEARLRCSPMKGHSHVYWYRQLPEEGLKFMVYLQKENIIDESGMPKERFSAEFPKEGPSILRIQQVVRGDSAAYFCASSPIPLQGPSSGANVLTFGAGSRLTVL.

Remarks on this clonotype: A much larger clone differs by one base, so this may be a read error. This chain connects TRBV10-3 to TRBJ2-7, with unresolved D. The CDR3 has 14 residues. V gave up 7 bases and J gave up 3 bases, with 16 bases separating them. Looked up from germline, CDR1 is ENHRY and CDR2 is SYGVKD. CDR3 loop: CAIKAETKYYEQYF. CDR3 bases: TGTGCCATCAAGGCCGAAACGAAGTACTACGAGCAGTACTTC.

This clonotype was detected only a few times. The CDR3 nucleotides are TGCGCCAGCAGCCCAGCCTCCGGGACAGGGGCCTACGAGCAGTACTTC. Translated: CASSPASGTGAYEQYF. J is TRBJ2-7 and V is TRBV5-1, with 10 bases lining up with TRBD1. The CDR3 is made up of 16 amino acids. In germline, CDR1 is SGHRS, CDR2 YFSETQ. V trimming: 4 bases; J trimming: 2 bases; junction bases outside the gene matches: 9.

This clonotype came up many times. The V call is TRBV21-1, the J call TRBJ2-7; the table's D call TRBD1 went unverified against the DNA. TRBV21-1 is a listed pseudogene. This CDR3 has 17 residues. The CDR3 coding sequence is TGTGCCAGCAGACCGGATCCAGAGGGGACGAGCTCCTACGAGCAGTACTTC. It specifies CASRPDPEGTSSYEQYF.

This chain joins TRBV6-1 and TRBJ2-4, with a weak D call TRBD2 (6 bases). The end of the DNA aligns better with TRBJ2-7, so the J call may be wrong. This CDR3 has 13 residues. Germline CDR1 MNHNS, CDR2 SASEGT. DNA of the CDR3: TGTGCCAGCAGCAAGGAGGGCCTTTTCGAGCAGTACTTC. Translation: CASSKEGLFEQYF.

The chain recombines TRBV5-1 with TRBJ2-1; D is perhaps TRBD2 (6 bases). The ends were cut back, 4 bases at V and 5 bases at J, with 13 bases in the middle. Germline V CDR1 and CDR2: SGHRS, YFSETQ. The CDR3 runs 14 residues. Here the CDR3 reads CASSVEAGHNEQFF. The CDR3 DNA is TGCGCCAGCAGCGTGGAGGCGGGACACAATGAGCAGTTCTTC.

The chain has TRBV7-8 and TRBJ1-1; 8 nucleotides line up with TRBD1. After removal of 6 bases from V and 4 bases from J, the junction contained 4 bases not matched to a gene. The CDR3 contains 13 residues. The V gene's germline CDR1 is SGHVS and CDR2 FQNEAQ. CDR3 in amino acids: CASRDRGRTEAFF. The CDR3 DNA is TGTGCCAGCAGAGACAGGGGACGCACTGAAGCTTTCTTT.

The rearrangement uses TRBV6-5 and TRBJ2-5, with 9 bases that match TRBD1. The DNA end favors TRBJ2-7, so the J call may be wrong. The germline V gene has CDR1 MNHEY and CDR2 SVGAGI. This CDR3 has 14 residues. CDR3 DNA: TGTGCCAGCAGTTCCTGGGACAGGGAATACGAGCAGTACTTC. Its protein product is CASSSWDREYEQYF.

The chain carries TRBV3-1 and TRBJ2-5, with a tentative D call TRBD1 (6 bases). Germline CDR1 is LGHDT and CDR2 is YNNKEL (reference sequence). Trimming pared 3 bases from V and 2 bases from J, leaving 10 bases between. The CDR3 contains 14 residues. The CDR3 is CASSHGTLQETQYF. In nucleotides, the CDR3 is TGTGCCAGCAGCCACGGGACACTGCAAGAGACCCAGTACTTC.

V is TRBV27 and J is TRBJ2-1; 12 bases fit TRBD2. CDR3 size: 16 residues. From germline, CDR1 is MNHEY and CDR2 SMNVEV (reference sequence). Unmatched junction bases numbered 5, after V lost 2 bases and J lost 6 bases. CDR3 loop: CASSLETSGRGNEQFF. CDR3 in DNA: TGTGCCAGCAGTTTAGAGACTAGCGGGAGAGGCAATGAGCAGTTCTTC.

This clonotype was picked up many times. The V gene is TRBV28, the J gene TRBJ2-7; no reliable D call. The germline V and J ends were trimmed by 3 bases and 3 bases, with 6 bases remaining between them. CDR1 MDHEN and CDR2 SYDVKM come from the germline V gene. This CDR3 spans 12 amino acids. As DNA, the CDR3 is TGTGCCAGCAGTTTTAGTAACTACGAGCAGTACTTC. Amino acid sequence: CASSFSNYEQYF.

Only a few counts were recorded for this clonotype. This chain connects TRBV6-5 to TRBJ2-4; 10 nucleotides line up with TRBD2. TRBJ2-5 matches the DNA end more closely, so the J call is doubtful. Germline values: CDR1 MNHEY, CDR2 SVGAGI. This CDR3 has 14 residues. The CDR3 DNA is TGTGCCAGCATGGAAGCGGGAGGGCGAGAGACCCAGTACTTC. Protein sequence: CASMEAGGRETQYF.

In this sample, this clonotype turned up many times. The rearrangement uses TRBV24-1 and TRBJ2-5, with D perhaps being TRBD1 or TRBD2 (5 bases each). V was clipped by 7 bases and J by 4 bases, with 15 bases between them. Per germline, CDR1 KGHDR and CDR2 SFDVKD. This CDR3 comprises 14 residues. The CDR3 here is CATSRDLKGETQYF. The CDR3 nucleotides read TGTGCCACCAGCCGGGACCTCAAGGGAGAGACCCAGTACTTC.

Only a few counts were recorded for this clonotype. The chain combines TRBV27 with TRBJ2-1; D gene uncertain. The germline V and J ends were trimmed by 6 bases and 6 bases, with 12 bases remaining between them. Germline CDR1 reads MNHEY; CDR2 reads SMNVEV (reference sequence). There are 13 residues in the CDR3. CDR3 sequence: CASRPLVGNEQFF. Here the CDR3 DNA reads TGTGCCAGCAGACCCTTGGTAGGCAATGAGCAGTTCTTC.

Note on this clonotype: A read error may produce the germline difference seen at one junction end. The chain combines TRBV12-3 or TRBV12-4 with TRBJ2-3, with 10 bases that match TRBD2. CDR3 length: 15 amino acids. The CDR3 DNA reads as TGTGCCAGCAGCCGGACAGGGACTAGCGCAGATATGCAGTATTTT. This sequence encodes CASSRTGTSADMQYF.

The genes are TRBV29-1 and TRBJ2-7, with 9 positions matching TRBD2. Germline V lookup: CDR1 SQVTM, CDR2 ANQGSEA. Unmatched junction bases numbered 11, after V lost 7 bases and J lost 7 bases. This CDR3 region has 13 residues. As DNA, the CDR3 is TGCAGCGCCGACCGACTAGCGGACAATGAGCAGTACTTC. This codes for CSADRLADNEQYF.

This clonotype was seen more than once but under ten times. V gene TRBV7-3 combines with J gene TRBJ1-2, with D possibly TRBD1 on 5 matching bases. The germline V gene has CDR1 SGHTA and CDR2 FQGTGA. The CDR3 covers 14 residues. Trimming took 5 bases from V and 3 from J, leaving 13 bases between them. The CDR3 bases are TGTGCCAGCAGCAACCCGGGGACGGACTATGGCTACACCTTC. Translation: CASSNPGTDYGYTF. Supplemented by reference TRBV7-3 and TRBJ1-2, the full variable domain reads GAGVSQTPSNKVTEKGKYVELRCDPISGHTALYWYRQSLGQGPEFLIYFQGTGAADDSGLPNDRFFAVRPEGSVSTLKIQRTERGDSAVYLCASSNPGTDYGYTFGSGTRLTVV.

The CDR3 coding sequence is TGTGCCAGCAGCGAAAGAAATTCACCCCTCCACTTT. The encoded protein is CASSERNSPLHF. The chain has TRBV5-6 and TRBJ1-6; the D is unclear. The germline V and J ends were trimmed by 4 bases and 7 bases, with 6 bases remaining between them. CDR1 SGHDT and CDR2 YYEEEE come from the germline V gene. CDR3 length: 12 residues.

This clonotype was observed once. The CDR3 coding sequence is TGTGCCATCAGTGAGGAGCATCGGGATCAGCCCCAGCATTTT. Protein product: CAISEEHRDQPQHF. The chain recombines TRBV10-3 with TRBJ1-5; D gene unclear. Trimming removed 2 bases from V and 5 bases from J, with 10 bases in between. This CDR3 has 14 residues. Germline CDR1 and CDR2: ENHRY and SYGVKD.

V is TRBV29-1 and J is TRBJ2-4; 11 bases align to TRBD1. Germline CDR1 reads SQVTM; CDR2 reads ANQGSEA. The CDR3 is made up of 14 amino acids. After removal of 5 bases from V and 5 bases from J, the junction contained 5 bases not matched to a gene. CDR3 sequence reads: CSVYGQGAENIQYF. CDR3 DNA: TGCAGCGTTTACGGACAGGGGGCCGAAAACATTCAGTACTTC. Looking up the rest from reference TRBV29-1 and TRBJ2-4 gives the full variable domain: SAVISQKPSRDICQRGTSLTIQCQVDSQVTMMFWYRQQPGQSLTLIATANQGSEATYESGFVIDKFPISRPNLTFSTLTVSNMSPEDSSIYLCSVYGQGAENIQYFGAGTRLSVL.

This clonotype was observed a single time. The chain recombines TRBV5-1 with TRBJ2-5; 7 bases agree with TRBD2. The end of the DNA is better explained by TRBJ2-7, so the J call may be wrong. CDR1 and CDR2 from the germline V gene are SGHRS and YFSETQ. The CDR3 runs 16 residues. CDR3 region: CASSFAGRVGFHEQYF. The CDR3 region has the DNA TGCGCCAGCAGCTTCGCAGGGAGGGTGGGGTTCCACGAGCAGTACTTC.

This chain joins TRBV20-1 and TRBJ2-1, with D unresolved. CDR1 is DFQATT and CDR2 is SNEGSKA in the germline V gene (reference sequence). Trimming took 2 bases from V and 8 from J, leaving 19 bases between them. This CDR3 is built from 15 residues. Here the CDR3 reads CSARPASLGRDEQFF. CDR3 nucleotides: TGCAGTGCTAGACCCGCGAGTCTGGGCCGCGATGAGCAGTTCTTC.

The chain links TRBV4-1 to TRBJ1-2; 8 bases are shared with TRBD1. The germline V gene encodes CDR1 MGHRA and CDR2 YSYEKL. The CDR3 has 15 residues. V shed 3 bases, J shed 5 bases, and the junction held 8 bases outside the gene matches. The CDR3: CASSQARTGIYGYTF. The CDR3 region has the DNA TGCGCCAGCAGCCAGGCGCGGACAGGGATTTATGGCTACACCTTC.